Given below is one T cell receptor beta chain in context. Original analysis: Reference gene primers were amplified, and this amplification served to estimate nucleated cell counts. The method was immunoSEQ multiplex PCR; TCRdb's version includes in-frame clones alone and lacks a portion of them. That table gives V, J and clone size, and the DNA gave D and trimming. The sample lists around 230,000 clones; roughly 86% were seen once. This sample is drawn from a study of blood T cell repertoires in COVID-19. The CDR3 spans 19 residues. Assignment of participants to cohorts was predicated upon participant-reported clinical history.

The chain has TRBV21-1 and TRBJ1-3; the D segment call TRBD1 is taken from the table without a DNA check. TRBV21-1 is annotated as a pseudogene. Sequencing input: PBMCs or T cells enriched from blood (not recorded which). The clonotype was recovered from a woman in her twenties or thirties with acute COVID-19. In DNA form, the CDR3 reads TGTGCCAGCAGCAAAGACAGAATTTTGACAGGCCACGAGGGTGACACCATATATTTT. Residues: CASSKDRILTGHEGDTIYF.